The next 29 T cell receptor beta chains were all read from a single sample in a study of blood T cell repertoires in COVID-19. Measured with immunoSEQ multiplex PCR; TCRdb has only the in-frame clones, and not every one. The profile covers approximately 150,000 clones, with about 85% appearing a single time and about 2.5% taken by the ten largest. The sample comprised peripheral blood. These receptors all stem from a human donor with acute or convalescent COVID-19. The donor label of this sample is uncertain.

This clone was observed a single time. The chain recombines TRBV7-9 with TRBJ2-5, with D possibly matching TRBD2 (7 bases). CDR3 length: 15 residues. The germline V gene encodes CDR1 SEHNR and CDR2 FQNEAQ (reference sequence). V lost 5 bases to trimming and J lost 2 bases, with 15 bases between them. The CDR3 DNA sequence: TGTGCCAGCAGCGTATGGAGGGGGGGACAAGAGACCCAGTACTTC. The encoded protein is CASSVWRGGQETQYF.

Only one count was recorded for this clone. The rearrangement joins TRBV6-6 to TRBJ2-2; 7 nucleotides agree with TRBD2. Per the germline V gene, CDR1 is MNHNY and CDR2 is SVGAGI (reference sequence). The trim removed 7 bases at V and 3 bases at J, leaving 11 bases unmatched. This CDR3 spans 16 amino acids. CDR3 nucleotides: TGTGCCAGCACCCCGAGTGGGGGAGGGGACACCGGGGAGCTGTTTTTT. This codes for CASTPSGGGDTGELFF.

V and J are TRBV18 and TRBJ1-3; D call uncertain. V lost 0 bases and J 0 bases, leaving 6 bases between the germline ends. Germline-derived CDR1 and CDR2 are KGHSH and LQKENI. The CDR3 is made up of 15 amino acids. DNA for the CDR3: TGTGCCAGCTCACCACCGTCCCACTCTGGAAACACCATATATTTT. Its protein is CASSPPSHSGNTIYF.

The chain links TRBV12-3 or TRBV12-4 to TRBJ1-3; D gene unclear. V lost 3 bases, J lost 3 bases, and 6 bases lay in between. The CDR3 totals 13 residues. CDR3 loop: CASSFVSGNTIYF. Written as DNA, the CDR3 is TGTGCCAGCAGTTTTGTCAGTGGAAACACCATATATTTT.

The chain links TRBV11-2 to TRBJ1-2; 7 nucleotides line up with TRBD1. The J segment lost 6 bases and the V segment lost 4 bases, leaving 14 bases of the junction unmatched. CDR1 is SGHAT and CDR2 is FQNNGV in the germline V gene. The CDR3 is made up of 16 amino acids. The CDR3 here is CASSSGTDRPLDGYTF. The CDR3 DNA reads TGTGCCAGCAGCTCGGGGACAGACCGGCCCTTAGATGGCTACACCTTC.

The V call is TRBV24-1, the J call TRBJ2-7; D is undetermined. The CDR3 covers 12 residues. From germline, CDR1 is KGHDR and CDR2 SFDVKD. V gave up 3 bases and J gave up 3 bases, with 5 bases separating them. The CDR3: CATSDIDYEQYF. The DNA for the CDR3 is TGTGCCACCAGTGATATAGACTACGAGCAGTACTTC.

The rearrangement joins TRBV3-1 (or the pseudogene TRBV3-2) to TRBJ2-1; D call uncertain. CDR3 length equals 15 residues. CDR1 is LGHDT and CDR2 is YNNKEL in the germline V gene (reference sequence). V lost 0 bases to trimming and J lost 4 bases, with 10 bases between them. The CDR3 nucleotides are TGTGCCAGCAGCCAAGACTCGCCAGTTTACAATGAGCAGTTCTTC. This codes for CASSQDSPVYNEQFF.

The chain carries TRBV6-2 or TRBV6-3 and TRBJ2-7; 9 nucleotides align to TRBD1. The germline CDR1 and CDR2 sequences are MNHEY and SVGEGT. V shed 5 bases and J 3 bases; nucleotides not matched to a gene: 14. The CDR3 length is 17 residues. CDR3 nucleotides: TGTGCCAGCAGTGTCCGGGACAGGGCAATCCGTTTCTACGAGCAGTACTTC. Its protein product is CASSVRDRAIRFYEQYF.

The rearrangement uses TRBV3-1 (or the pseudogene TRBV3-2) and TRBJ1-1; 9 bases map to TRBD1. Germline V gene sequence: CDR1 LGHDT, CDR2 YNNKEL (reference sequence). Trimming cost V 6 bases and J 10 bases; bases outside gene matches: 15. This CDR3 comprises 15 residues. This chain's CDR3 is CASSPELGQGGRAFF. The CDR3 nucleotides are TGTGCCAGCAGTCCAGAACTGGGACAGGGTGGGCGAGCTTTCTTT.

A single count supports this clone. The chain is built from TRBV4-3 and TRBJ2-3, with TRBD1 as a possible D gene (6 bases). The V gene lost 3 bases and the J gene lost 6 bases, with 22 bases spanning the gap. Germline lookup yields CDR1 LGHNA and CDR2 YSLEER. This CDR3 contains 17 residues. The DNA for the CDR3 is TGCGCCAGCAGCCAGCAACCCCAGGGGTCTTGGGGGGATACGCAGTATTTT. Translation: CASSQQPQGSWGDTQYF.

The chain employs TRBV5-4 and TRBJ2-7, with 7 bases identical to TRBD1. CDR3 length: 15 residues. In germline, CDR1 is SGHNT, CDR2 YYREEE (reference sequence). The V gene end was trimmed by 4 bases and the J gene end by 2 bases; junction bases not matched to a gene: 9. The CDR3 is CASSISGTAAYEQYF. CDR3 DNA: TGTGCCAGCAGCATTTCCGGGACAGCCGCCTACGAGCAGTACTTC. The full variable domain, in which reference TRBV5-4 and TRBJ2-7 provide the parts outside the CDR3, is ETGVTQSPTHLIKTRGQQVTLRCSSQSGHNTVSWYQQALGQGPQFIFQYYREEENGRGNFPPRFSGLQFPNYSSELNVNALELDDSALYLCASSISGTAAYEQYFGPGTRLTVT.

This clone has a handful of counts. The rearrangement joins TRBV7-3 to TRBJ2-1; 10 bases line up with TRBD2. Germline V lookup: CDR1 SGHTA, CDR2 FQGTGA. The CDR3 runs 14 residues. Unmatched junction bases numbered 4, after V lost 5 bases and J lost 6 bases. Written as DNA, the CDR3 is TGTGCCAGCAGCCCTAGCGGGGGTGCCAATGAGCAGTTCTTC. As protein: CASSPSGGANEQFF.

The CDR3 loop is CASSPGGYEQYV. For the CDR3, the DNA is TGTGCCAGCAGCCCCGGGGGTTACGAGCAGTACGTC. This chain links TRBV12-3 or TRBV12-4 with TRBJ2-7, with D possibly TRBD2 on 6 matching bases. This CDR3 contains 12 residues. V lost 6 bases and J 4 bases, leaving 10 bases between the germline ends.

V is TRBV24-1 and J is TRBJ2-3; 7 bases map to TRBD2. Germline loops: CDR1 KGHDR, CDR2 SFDVKD. The CDR3 runs to 16 residues. V shed 4 bases and J 2 bases; nucleotides not matched to a gene: 8. This CDR3 reads CATSDHSAGITDTQYF. For the CDR3, the DNA is TGTGCCACCAGTGACCACTCAGCGGGAATCACAGATACGCAGTATTTT.

The chain has TRBV7-8 and TRBJ1-5; D perhaps matches TRBD1 (5 bases). The length of the CDR3 is 14 residues. CDR1 and CDR2 from the germline V gene are SGHVS and FQNEAQ. The V end was cut by 1 base, the J end by 4 bases, with 8 bases between. The CDR3 protein is CASSLVGGNQPQHF. The CDR3 DNA is TGTGCCAGCAGCTTAGTCGGGGGAAATCAGCCCCAGCATTTT. Using reference TRBV7-8 and TRBJ1-5 for the parts outside the CDR3, the full variable domain is GAGVSQSPRYKVAKRGQDVALRCDPISGHVSLFWYQQALGQGPEFLTYFQNEAQLDKSGLPSDRFFAERPEGSVSTLKIQRTQQEDSAVYLCASSLVGGNQPQHFGDGTRLSIL.

This clone was recorded a few times. The chain recombines TRBV11-2 with TRBJ2-3; 7 nucleotides match TRBD1. Germline CDR1 and CDR2: SGHAT and FQNNGV. V gave up 7 bases and J gave up 3 bases; unmatched junction bases: 7. The CDR3 contains 14 residues. CDR3 bases: TGTGCCAGCACGAGACAGGGAGTGACAGATACGCAGTATTTT. Protein product: CASTRQGVTDTQYF.

The chain couples TRBV4-3 to TRBJ1-2; tentative D call: TRBD1 (6 bases). This CDR3 is built from 14 residues. CDR1 is LGHNA and CDR2 is YSLEER in the germline V gene. The ends were cut back, 0 bases at V and 3 bases at J, with 8 bases in the middle. The CDR3 is CASSQDAGDYGYTF. The DNA of the CDR3 is TGCGCCAGCAGCCAAGACGCAGGGGACTATGGCTACACCTTC.

In its sample, this clone was seen once. This sequence joins TRBV28 and TRBJ1-2, with a tentative D call TRBD1 (6 bases). Trimming left V 6 bases short and J 2 bases short, with 13 bases between. CDR1 and CDR2 (germline): MDHEN, SYDVKM. The length of the CDR3 is 14 residues. This chain's CDR3 is CASSRLGQNYGYTF. CDR3 bases: TGTGCCAGCAGCCGCCTAGGACAGAACTATGGCTACACCTTC.

The gene calls are TRBV30 and TRBJ1-1; weak D call: TRBD1 (5 bases). The CDR3 has 15 residues. The V gene lost 2 bases and the J gene lost 5 bases, with 18 bases spanning the gap. Germline CDR1 GTSNPN, CDR2 SVGIG (reference sequence). The CDR3 protein is CAWSLARAGRTEAFF. CDR3 DNA: TGTGCCTGGAGTCTCGCCCGGGCAGGGCGGACTGAAGCTTTCTTT.

This clone was counted once. The chain employs TRBV19 and TRBJ2-2; 10 positions agree with TRBD2. CDR3 length: 16 amino acids. CDR1 is LNHDA, CDR2 SQIVND, per germline (reference sequence). Germline trimming cut 5 bases from V and 5 bases from J; bases unmatched to any gene: 8. The CDR3 reads CASSLLLAGDTGELFF. The CDR3 DNA reads TGTGCCAGTAGTCTCCTCCTAGCGGGAGATACCGGGGAGCTGTTTTTT.

This clone was counted a few times. The CDR3 bases are TGTGCCAGCAGTCCGGACAGGGGGGGGACTGAAGCTTTCTTT. This encodes CASSPDRGGTEAFF. The rearrangement uses TRBV6-5 and TRBJ1-1; 10 bases agree with TRBD1. The germline V gene has CDR1 MNHEY and CDR2 SVGAGI. CDR3 length: 14 residues. Unmatched junction bases numbered 5, after V lost 5 bases and J lost 5 bases.

This clone was counted only a few times. The rearrangement uses TRBV5-4 and TRBJ2-5; 8 nucleotides line up with TRBD1. The CDR3 loop spans 14 amino acids. V was pared by 1 base and J by 5 bases, with 4 bases of the junction left unmatched. Germline lookup yields CDR1 SGHNT and CDR2 YYREEE (reference sequence). CDR3 DNA: TGTGCCAGCAGCTTGACGACAGGGGCGGAGACCCAGTACTTC. It codes for CASSLTTGAETQYF.

V gene TRBV18 combines with J gene TRBJ2-6; no clear D gene. The V end lost 3 bases, the J end lost 1 base, and 7 bases lay between the germline ends. Germline lookup yields CDR1 KGHSH and CDR2 LQKENI. The CDR3 has 15 residues. The DNA of the CDR3 is TGTGCCAGCTCACCGGAGCTGTCTGGGGCCAACGTCCTGACTTTC. As protein: CASSPELSGANVLTF. Drawing the rest from reference TRBV18 and TRBJ2-6, the complete variable domain is NAGVMQNPRHLVRRRGQEARLRCSPMKGHSHVYWYRQLPEEGLKFMVYLQKENIIDESGMPKERFSAEFPKEGPSILRIQQVVRGDSAAYFCASSPELSGANVLTFGAGSRLTVL.

This sequence joins TRBV12-3 or TRBV12-4 and TRBJ1-5; D not certain. The V gene lost 6 bases and the J gene lost 7 bases, with 13 bases spanning the gap. The CDR3 extends over 13 amino acids. The CDR3 loop reads CASRTSSGQPQHF. The CDR3 DNA reads TGTGCCAGCAGAACAAGCTCGGGGCAGCCCCAGCATTTT.

V gene TRBV5-4 combines with J gene TRBJ1-6, with 7 bases fitting TRBD1. CDR1 SGHNT and CDR2 YYREEE come from the germline V gene (reference sequence). Trimming removed 4 bases from V and 11 bases from J; junction bases left unmatched: 6. This CDR3 has 13 amino acids. The CDR3 bases are TGTGCCAGCAGCATAGGGGACAGTCCACCCCTCCACTTT. Amino acids: CASSIGDSPPLHF. The whole variable domain, remainder taken from reference TRBV5-4 and TRBJ1-6, is ETGVTQSPTHLIKTRGQQVTLRCSSQSGHNTVSWYQQALGQGPQFIFQYYREEENGRGNFPPRFSGLQFPNYSSELNVNALELDDSALYLCASSIGDSPPLHFGNGTRLTVT.

This sequence joins TRBV11-3 and TRBJ2-5, with 7 bases matching TRBD2. CDR1 is SGHNT and CDR2 is YENEEA in the germline V gene. The J segment lost 5 bases and the V segment lost 2 bases, leaving 8 bases of the junction unmatched. This CDR3 has 15 residues. DNA of the CDR3: TGTGCCAGCAGCTTACGGGGGGAGGGGTGGGAGACCCAGTACTTC. Amino acid sequence: CASSLRGEGWETQYF.

The sample holds a few counts of this clone. The rearrangement uses TRBV30 and TRBJ1-1; 7 bases are a match to TRBD1. This CDR3 is 14 amino acids long. Per germline, CDR1 GTSNPN and CDR2 SVGIG (reference sequence). V lost 4 bases and J lost 4; bases outside the gene matches: 9. DNA for the CDR3: TGTGCCTGGACAAGGGGGCCGGTTGGCACTGAAGCTTTCTTT. This gives the protein CAWTRGPVGTEAFF.

The CDR3 DNA follows: TGTGCCAGCAGCCCCGGGACAGGGAACCCCTACGAGCAGTACTTC. Protein: CASSPGTGNPYEQYF. This chain uses TRBV6-5 with TRBJ2-7, with TRBD1 matching over 9 bases. V trimming: 6 bases; J trimming: 2 bases; junction bases outside the gene matches: 8. The CDR3 sequence is 15 residues long. Germline CDR1 MNHEY, CDR2 SVGAGI.

The chain links TRBV15 to TRBJ1-2; possible D gene TRBD1, 6 bases. Germline V lookup: CDR1 LNHNV, CDR2 YYDKDF (reference sequence). V lost 0 bases, J lost 8 bases, and 19 bases lay in between. This CDR3 is built from 16 residues. The CDR3 nucleotides read TGTGCCACCAGCAGAGATCAGGGGAGCCTCGGCATCGGCTACACCTTC. This gives the protein CATSRDQGSLGIGYTF.